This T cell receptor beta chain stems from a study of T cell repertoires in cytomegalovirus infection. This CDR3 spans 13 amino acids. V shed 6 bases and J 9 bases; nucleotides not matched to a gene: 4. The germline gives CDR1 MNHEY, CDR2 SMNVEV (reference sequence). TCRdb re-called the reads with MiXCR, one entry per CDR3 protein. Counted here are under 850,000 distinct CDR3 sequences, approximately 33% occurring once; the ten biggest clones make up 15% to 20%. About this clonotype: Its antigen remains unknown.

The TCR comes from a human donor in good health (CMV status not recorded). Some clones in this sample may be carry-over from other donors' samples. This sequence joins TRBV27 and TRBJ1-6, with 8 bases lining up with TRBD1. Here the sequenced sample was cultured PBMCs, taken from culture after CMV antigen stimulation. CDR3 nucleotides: TGTGCCAGCAGCCTCAGGGGGCCTTCACCCCTCCACTTT. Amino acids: CASSLRGPSPLHF.